The 24 T cell receptor beta chains below come from one sample, sequenced in a study of shared clonotypes between healthy human individuals. Libraries were prepared by immunoSEQ multiplex PCR; TCRdb keeps only in-frame clonotypes and omits some of them. The sample holds 2,500,000 or so clones, 90% to 95% seen once. The sequencing input was naive CD4+ T cells sorted from blood. Indicated subset: CD45RA+ positively selected. These receptors all stem from a man younger than 35 in good health.

The chain employs TRBV27 and TRBJ1-5; no clear D gene. The germline V gene encodes CDR1 MNHEY and CDR2 SMNVEV (reference sequence). The CDR3 has 17 amino acids. V was clipped by 5 bases and J by 0 bases, with 17 bases between them. CDR3 DNA: TGTGCCAGCAGTCCAATATACCTTAGAGATAGCAATCAGCCCCAGCATTTT. It yields the protein CASSPIYLRDSNQPQHF.

Comment on this clone: At the DNA level, this CDR3 is encoded by other sequences in the same sample as well. The V and J genes are TRBV20-1 and TRBJ2-1; D gene unclear. CDR1 is DFQATT, CDR2 SNEGSKA, per germline (reference sequence). Trimming took off 6 bases at V and 5 bases at J, with 5 bases between the two ends. The CDR3 length is 10 residues. As DNA, the CDR3 is TGCAGTGCGACGGACAATGAGCAGTTCTTC. Protein: CSATDNEQFF.

V and J are TRBV5-1 and TRBJ2-7; no firm D call. Germline assignment: CDR1 SGHRS and CDR2 YFSETQ. The V end lost 5 bases, the J end lost 0 bases, and 12 bases lay between the germline ends. The CDR3 contains 14 residues. CDR3 loop: CASRPRLGSYEQYF. The CDR3 nucleotides are TGCGCCAGCAGACCACGATTGGGCTCCTACGAGCAGTACTTC.

The chain carries TRBV18 and TRBJ1-3; TRBD1 matches 7 bases. The CDR3 is 15 amino acids. The trim removed 3 bases at V and 3 bases at J, leaving 5 bases unmatched. Looked up from germline, CDR1 is KGHSH and CDR2 is LQKENI. CDR3 in amino acids: CASSPLRDSGNTIYF. In DNA, the CDR3 is TGTGCCAGCTCACCGCTACGGGACAGTGGAAACACCATATATTTT. The full variable domain, with the rest looked up from reference TRBV18 and TRBJ1-3, is NAGVMQNPRHLVRRRGQEARLRCSPMKGHSHVYWYRQLPEEGLKFMVYLQKENIIDESGMPKERFSAEFPKEGPSILRIQQVVRGDSAAYFCASSPLRDSGNTIYFGEGSWLTVV.

Details on this clone: Other nucleotide sequences from this sample produce the same CDR3. V is TRBV5-1 and J is TRBJ2-3, with D tentatively TRBD2 (6 bases). The germline V and J ends were trimmed by 0 bases and 0 bases, with 8 bases remaining between them. The CDR3 loop spans 15 amino acids. The V gene's germline CDR1 is SGHRS and CDR2 YFSETQ. CDR3 DNA sequence: TGCGCCAGCAGCTTGGGGGACTTCAGCACAGATACGCAGTATTTT. Amino acids: CASSLGDFSTDTQYF.

This clone was recorded only once. V usage is TRBV19 and J usage is TRBJ1-2; no reliable D call. The CDR3 contains 14 residues. Looked up from germline, CDR1 is LNHDA and CDR2 is SQIVND (reference sequence). V lost 9 bases and J 8 bases, leaving 22 bases between the germline ends. Here the CDR3 reads CASRSPGSNRGYTF. In DNA, the CDR3 is TGTGCCAGCCGCTCCCCAGGCTCCAATCGGGGCTACACCTTC.

This clone has just a few counts. The chain is built from TRBV15 and TRBJ1-1, with 7 nucleotides matching TRBD1. The CDR3 consists of 13 residues. The V segment lost 3 bases and the J segment 9 bases; nucleotides outside the gene matches: 7. The V gene's germline CDR1 is LNHNV and CDR2 YYDKDF (reference sequence). The DNA for the CDR3 is TGTGCCACCAGCAGGATCGGGACAGTACAAGCTTTCTTT. This sequence encodes CATSRIGTVQAFF.

The rearrangement joins TRBV6-6 to TRBJ1-5; 7 positions agree with TRBD1. V shed 4 bases and J 3 bases; nucleotides not matched to a gene: 6. The CDR3 totals 15 residues. The germline V gene encodes CDR1 MNHNY and CDR2 SVGAGI (reference sequence). The CDR3 bases are TGTGCCAGCAGTTTTCTCAGGGGGGACAATCAGCCCCAGCATTTT. It yields the protein CASSFLRGDNQPQHF.

The chain recombines TRBV6-1 with TRBJ2-7; no reliable D call. CDR1 is MNHNS and CDR2 is SASEGT in the germline V gene. V was pared by 2 bases and J by 2 bases, with 10 bases between. This CDR3 contains 14 residues. This chain's CDR3 is CASSERGRTYEQYF. The CDR3 DNA sequence: TGTGCCAGCAGTGAACGTGGACGGACCTACGAGCAGTACTTC.

The chain recombines TRBV11-2 with TRBJ2-7; D call uncertain. Trimming removed 5 bases from V and 3 bases from J, with 8 bases in between. CDR1 is SGHAT, CDR2 FQNNGV, per germline. CDR3 size: 12 residues. The CDR3 loop reads CASSKSSYEQYF. The CDR3 DNA sequence: TGTGCCAGCAGCAAAAGCAGCTACGAGCAGTACTTC. Combining the CDR3 with reference TRBV11-2 and TRBJ2-7 gives the whole variable domain EAGVAQSPRYKIIEKRQSVAFWCNPISGHATLYWYQQILGQGPKLLIQFQNNGVVDDSQLPKDRFSAERLKGVDSTLKIQPAKLEDSAVYLCASSKSSYEQYFGPGTRLTVT.

This chain uses TRBV27 with TRBJ1-6; weak D call: TRBD1 (5 bases). Trimming left V 2 bases short and J 10 bases short, with 12 bases between. The germline CDR1 and CDR2 sequences are MNHEY and SMNVEV (reference sequence). The CDR3 totals 14 residues. The CDR3 is CASSLDSRTSPLHF. The CDR3 DNA follows: TGTGCCAGCAGTTTAGACAGTCGTACCTCACCCCTCCACTTT.

The gene calls are TRBV27 and TRBJ1-5; D call uncertain. This CDR3 has 12 residues. The germline V gene has CDR1 MNHEY and CDR2 SMNVEV (reference sequence). Trimming removed 5 bases from V and 4 bases from J, with 6 bases in between. The CDR3 nucleotides read TGTGCCAGCAGTACACAGAATCAGCCCCAGCATTTT. It translates to CASSTQNQPQHF.

This clone was observed a single time. This sample also contains other DNA sequences that code for the same CDR3. This chain connects TRBV29-1 to TRBJ1-5, with no clear D. Germline V gene lookup returns CDR1 SQVTM and CDR2 ANQGSEA. The CDR3 has 13 residues. Trimming shortened V by 6 bases and J by 1 base, and 10 bases separated the two germline ends. CDR3 sequence reads: CSVATGSNQPQHF. In nucleotides, the CDR3 is TGCAGCGTAGCTACCGGGAGCAATCAGCCCCAGCATTTT.

V is TRBV28 and J is TRBJ1-1, with 10 bases fitting TRBD1. CDR3 length: 15 residues. With V trimmed by 5 bases and J by 5 bases, 8 bases remained unmatched. Germline lookup yields CDR1 MDHEN and CDR2 SYDVKM. The CDR3 bases are TGTGCCAGCAGTGCTAGGACAGGGGGTATGACTGAAGCTTTCTTT. Encoded protein: CASSARTGGMTEAFF.

The chain employs TRBV28 and TRBJ1-1, with D unclear. CDR1 is MDHEN, CDR2 SYDVKM, per germline. This CDR3 has 16 amino acids. The V gene lost 5 bases and the J gene lost 4 bases, with 20 bases spanning the gap. DNA for the CDR3: TGTGCCAGCAGTCCCTATAAGGGTTACGGTGGCACTGAAGCTTTCTTT. Protein: CASSPYKGYGGTEAFF.

This sequence joins TRBV10-1 and TRBJ2-3, with a possible D match to TRBD1 (6 bases). CDR1 and CDR2 (germline): WNHNN, SYGVQD (reference sequence). This CDR3 has 14 amino acids. V was clipped by 4 bases and J by 2 bases, with 10 bases between them. The CDR3 here is CASSGQANTDTQYF. CDR3 DNA sequence: TGCGCCAGCAGTGGACAGGCCAACACAGATACGCAGTATTTT.

This rearrangement joins TRBV6-5 to TRBJ2-2; 7 bases are a match to TRBD1. The CDR3 sequence is 15 residues long. Germline trimming cut 6 bases from V and 4 bases from J; bases unmatched to any gene: 8. Germline-derived CDR1 and CDR2 are MNHEY and SVGAGI. The CDR3 nucleotides read TGTGCCAGCAGCGAGCAGGGGGTGGGCACCGGGGAGCTGTTTTTT. Translation gives CASSEQGVGTGELFF.

The rearrangement uses TRBV29-1 and TRBJ2-5, with TRBD2 as a possible D gene (5 bases). The CDR3 sequence is 14 residues long. CDR1 and CDR2 (germline): SQVTM, ANQGSEA. Trimming stripped 4 bases from V and 11 bases from J, with 23 bases between. CDR3 nucleotides: TGCAGCGTTGTAGAAAGCGGACTCTTCGGGGAGCAGTACTTC. Protein: CSVVESGLFGEQYF.

V is TRBV19 and J is TRBJ2-2; possibly TRBD1 for D (6 bases). The germline V gene has CDR1 LNHDA and CDR2 SQIVND (reference sequence). V was clipped by 3 bases and J by 6 bases, with 17 bases between them. The CDR3 runs to 16 residues. The DNA of the CDR3 is TGTGCCAGTAGTATCGTACAGGGCCCGAGGGCCGGGGAGCTGTTTTTT. Translation: CASSIVQGPRAGELFF.

This clone was seen just once. This chain links TRBV6-7 with TRBJ2-7, with D uncertain. TRBV6-7 is given ORF status, its function remaining uncertain. The CDR3 contains 11 residues. V was shortened by 11 bases and J by 7 bases, with 15 bases between the two germline ends. CDR3: CARLVWREQYF. CDR3 coding DNA: TGTGCCCGCTTGGTCTGGCGGGAGCAGTACTTC.

The V call is TRBV4-3, the J call TRBJ1-1; TRBD1 matches 7 bases. The J segment lost 4 bases and the V segment lost 2 bases, leaving 13 bases of the junction unmatched. The germline V gene encodes CDR1 LGHNA and CDR2 YSLEER. This CDR3 contains 17 residues. The DNA of the CDR3 is TGCGCCAGCAGCCAAACTATCGTGACAGGGACGGGCACTGAAGCTTTCTTT. It specifies CASSQTIVTGTGTEAFF.

The chain combines TRBV6-5 with TRBJ2-3; 11 nucleotides line up with TRBD2. CDR1 is MNHEY, CDR2 SVGAGI, per germline. The CDR3 is 15 residues long. The J segment lost 5 bases and the V segment lost 4 bases, leaving 5 bases of the junction unmatched. CDR3 in amino acids: CASSLTSGRIDTQYF. CDR3 coding DNA: TGTGCCAGCAGTTTAACTAGCGGGAGAATAGATACGCAGTATTTT.

This sequence joins TRBV28 and TRBJ2-3, with 8 bases identical to TRBD2. The germline CDR1 and CDR2 sequences are MDHEN and SYDVKM. The CDR3 totals 17 residues. The J segment lost 9 bases and the V segment lost 5 bases, leaving 19 bases of the junction unmatched. The CDR3 region is CASSPITLAVLKVTQYF. The DNA for the CDR3 is TGTGCCAGCAGTCCCATAACACTAGCGGTACTTAAGGTGACGCAGTATTTT. Full variable domain (outside the CDR3, taken from reference TRBV28 and TRBJ2-3): DVKVTQSSRYLVKRTGEKVFLECVQDMDHENMFWYRQDPGLGLRLIYFSYDVKMKEKGDIPEGYSVSREKKERFSLILESASTNQTSMYLCASSPITLAVLKVTQYFGPGTRLTVL.

About this clone itself: The same CDR3 also results from other DNA sequences found in this sample. This sequence joins TRBV28 and TRBJ1-1, with D unresolved. The germline CDR1 and CDR2 sequences are MDHEN and SYDVKM. The CDR3 extends over 12 amino acids. The V end was cut by 0 bases, the J end by 5 bases, with 4 bases between. In DNA, the CDR3 is TGTGCCAGCAGTTTATGGTCGACTGAAGCTTTCTTT. Translation gives CASSLWSTEAFF.